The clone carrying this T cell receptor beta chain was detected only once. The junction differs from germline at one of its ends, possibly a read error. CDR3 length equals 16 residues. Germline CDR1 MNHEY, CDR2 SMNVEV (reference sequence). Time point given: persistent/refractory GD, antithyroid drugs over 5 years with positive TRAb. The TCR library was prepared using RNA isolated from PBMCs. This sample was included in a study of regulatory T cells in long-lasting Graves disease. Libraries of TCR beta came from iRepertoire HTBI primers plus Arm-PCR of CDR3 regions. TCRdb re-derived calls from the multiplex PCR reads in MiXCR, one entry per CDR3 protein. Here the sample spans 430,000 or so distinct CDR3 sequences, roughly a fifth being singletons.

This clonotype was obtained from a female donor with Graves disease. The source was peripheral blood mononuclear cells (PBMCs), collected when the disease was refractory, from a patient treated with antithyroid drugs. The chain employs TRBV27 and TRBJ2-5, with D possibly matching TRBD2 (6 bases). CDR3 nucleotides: TGTGCCAACAGTTATAGTAGCGGCTTGTACCAAGAGACCCAGTACTTC. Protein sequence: CANSYSSGLYQETQYF.